This is a list of T cell receptor beta chains from one sample in a study of T cells in Graves' hyperthyroidism and ophthalmopathy. MiXCR was run by TCRdb on the multiplex PCR reads, yielding one entry per CDR3 protein. The sample consists of fewer than 450,000 distinct CDR3 sequences, approximately 18% of them appearing once. Source material: blood. Receptors originate from a young woman with Graves' hyperthyroidism that later progressed to Graves' ophthalmopathy. CDR3s include the opening cysteine and the closing phenylalanine or tryptophan. The D gene is left open where the match is weak. Clone size is given for some rows only: seen once, a few or many times, or a class if the clone is expanded.

TRBD1 | many | TRBJ1-1 | TRBV12-3/TRBV12-4 | CASILDRGRTEAFF | TGTGCCAGCATTCTAGACAGGGGGAGGACTGAAGCTTTCTTT
TRBD1 | NA | TRBJ1-1 | TRBV30 | CAWSGTGSTEAFF | TGTGCCTGGAGTGGGACAGGCTCCACTGAAGCTTTCTTT
NA | few | TRBJ2-2 | TRBV5-5 | CASSSSDWEPRTGELFF | TGTGCCAGCAGCTCCTCCGACTGGGAACCTCGGACCGGGGAGCTGTTTTTT
NA | NA | TRBJ2-4 | TRBV20-1 | CSARDQGAKNIQYF | TGCAGTGCTAGAGATCAGGGGGCCAAAAACATTCAGTACTTC
NA | many | TRBJ2-3 | TRBV9 | CASSVEGQDTDTQYF | TGTGCCAGCAGCGTAGAAGGGCAGGATACAGATACGCAGTATTTT
TRBD1 | few | TRBJ2-2 | TRBV18 | CASSPMTGDIAGELFF | TGTGCCAGCTCACCGATGACAGGGGATATAGCCGGGGAGCTGTTTTTT
NA | NA | TRBJ2-5 | TRBV18 | CASSPSYGASETQYF | TGTGCCAGCTCACCTTCCTACGGGGCCTCCGAGACCCAGTACTTC
TRBD2 | many | TRBJ2-7 | TRBV20-1 | CSARRQRGGTYEQYF | TGCAGTGCTAGGCGGCAGCGGGGGGGTACCTACGAGCAGTACTTC
NA | many | TRBJ2-7 | TRBV5-1 | CASRLTSYEQYF | TGCGCCAGCAGGCTGACGTCCTACGAGCAGTACTTC
TRBD2 | many | TRBJ2-3 | TRBV27 | CASSLVGLAELSSTDTQYF | TGTGCCAGCAGTTTAGTCGGCCTAGCGGAGCTCTCTAGCACAGATACGCAGTATTTT
TRBD1 | many | TRBJ1-5 | TRBV6-1 | CASSPDRGAHQPQHF | TGTGCCAGCAGCCCGGACAGGGGAGCTCATCAGCCCCAGCATTTT
NA | NA | TRBJ2-7 | TRBV10-3 | CAIGSSYEQYF | TGTGCCATCGGGTCTTCCTACGAGCAGTACTTC
NA | NA | TRBJ2-1 | TRBV5-1 | CASSLASHNEQFF | TGCGCCAGCAGCTTGGCCAGCCACAATGAGCAGTTCTTC
NA | many | TRBJ2-7 | TRBV12-3/TRBV12-4 | CASSWGVGASYEQYF | TGTGCCAGCAGTTGGGGTGTAGGGGCTTCCTACGAGCAGTACTTC
NA | many | TRBJ1-2 | TRBV28 | CASSFGGRDFYGYTF | TGTGCCAGCAGTTTCGGTGGCAGGGACTTCTATGGCTACACCTTC
NA | many | TRBJ2-7 | TRBV15 | CATSRGPGLPHF | TGTGCCACCAGCAGAGGCCCCGGGCTACCCCACTTC
NA | many | TRBJ2-7 | TRBV7-9 | CASSPYEQYF | TGTGCCAGCAGCCCGTACGAGCAGTACTTC
NA | many | TRBJ1-4 | TRBV10-3 | CASGTSEKLFF | TGTGCCAGCGGGACAAGTGAAAAACTGTTTTTT
TRBD1 | many | TRBJ1-5 | TRBV6-1 | CASSRTTGEGNQPQHF | TGTGCCAGCAGCCGCACCACAGGGGAGGGCAATCAGCCCCAGCATTTT
NA | NA | TRBJ2-7 | TRBV6-1 | CAGSEADWTYEQYF | TGTGCCGGCAGTGAAGCCGACTGGACCTACGAGCAGTACTTC
NA | few | TRBJ2-7 | TRBV7-9 | CASRIDSYEQYF | TGTGCCAGCAGGATCGACAGCTACGAGCAGTACTTC
NA | many | TRBJ2-1 | TRBV28 | CASTPGPGQYNEQFF | TGTGCCAGCACCCCTGGCCCCGGGCAGTACAATGAGCAGTTCTTC
TRBD2 | NA | TRBJ2-1 | TRBV28 | CASTVGAGRVGNEQFF | TGTGCCAGCACCGTGGGAGCGGGGCGCGTGGGGAATGAGCAGTTCTTC
NA | many | TRBJ2-7 | TRBV6-1 | CASSEAVLGLASYEQYF | TGTGCCAGCAGTGAAGCGGTTTTGGGACTGGCCTCCTACGAGCAGTACTTC
NA | few | TRBJ2-2 | TRBV5-6 | CASSYETSGTGELFF | TGTGCCAGCAGCTACGAGACTAGTGGCACCGGGGAGCTGTTTTTT
TRBD2 | many | TRBJ2-5 | TRBV2 | CASSASGQREQETQYF | TGTGCCAGCAGTGCCTCAGGCCAGCGGGAACAAGAGACCCAGTACTTC
NA | many | TRBJ1-1 | TRBV30 | CAWSGRVEAFF | TGTGCCTGGAGTGGTAGGGTTGAAGCTTTCTTT
TRBD2 | NA | TRBJ2-7 | TRBV20-1 | CSAPHGTSVSYEQYF | TGCAGTGCTCCTCACGGGACTAGCGTCTCCTACGAGCAGTACTTC
NA | few | TRBJ1-4 | TRBV28 | CASSLSRYNEKLFF | TGTGCCAGCAGTTTAAGTCGGTATAATGAAAAACTGTTTTTT
NA | many | TRBJ2-1 | TRBV7-9 | CASSLRGRGSYNEQFF | TGTGCCAGCAGCCTTCGGGGGAGAGGATCCTACAATGAGCAGTTCTTC
TRBD2 | NA | TRBJ2-1 | TRBV5-4 | CASSLGLAPTNEQFF | TGTGCCAGCAGCTTGGGACTAGCTCCGACGAATGAGCAGTTCTTC
NA | many | TRBJ2-3 | TRBV2 | CASVLVADTQYF | TGTGCCAGCGTACTAGTAGCAGATACGCAGTATTTT
TRBD2 | many | TRBJ2-3 | TRBV29-1 | CSARGTQGLAGESTDTQYF | TGCAGCGCCAGGGGGACCCAAGGACTAGCGGGAGAGAGTACAGATACGCAGTATTTT